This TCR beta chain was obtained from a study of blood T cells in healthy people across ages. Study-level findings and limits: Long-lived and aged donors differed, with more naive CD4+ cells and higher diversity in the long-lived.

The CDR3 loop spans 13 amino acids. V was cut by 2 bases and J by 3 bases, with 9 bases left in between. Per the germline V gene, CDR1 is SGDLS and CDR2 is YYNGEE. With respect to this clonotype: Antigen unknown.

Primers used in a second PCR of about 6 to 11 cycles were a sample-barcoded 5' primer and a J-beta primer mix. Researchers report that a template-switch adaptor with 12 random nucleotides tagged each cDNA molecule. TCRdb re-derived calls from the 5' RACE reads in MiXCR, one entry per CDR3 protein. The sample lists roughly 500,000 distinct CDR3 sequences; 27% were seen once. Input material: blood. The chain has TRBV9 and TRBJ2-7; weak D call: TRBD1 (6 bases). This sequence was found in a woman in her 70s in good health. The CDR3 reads CASSVEQGYEQYF. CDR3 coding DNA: TGTGCCAGCAGCGTTGAACAGGGCTACGAGCAGTACTTC. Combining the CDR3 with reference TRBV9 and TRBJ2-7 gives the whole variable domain DSGVTQTPKHLITATGQRVTLRCSPRSGDLSVYWYQQSLDQGLQFLIQYYNGEERAKGNILERFSAQQFPDLHSELNLSSLELGDSALYFCASSVEQGYEQYFGPGTRLTVT.